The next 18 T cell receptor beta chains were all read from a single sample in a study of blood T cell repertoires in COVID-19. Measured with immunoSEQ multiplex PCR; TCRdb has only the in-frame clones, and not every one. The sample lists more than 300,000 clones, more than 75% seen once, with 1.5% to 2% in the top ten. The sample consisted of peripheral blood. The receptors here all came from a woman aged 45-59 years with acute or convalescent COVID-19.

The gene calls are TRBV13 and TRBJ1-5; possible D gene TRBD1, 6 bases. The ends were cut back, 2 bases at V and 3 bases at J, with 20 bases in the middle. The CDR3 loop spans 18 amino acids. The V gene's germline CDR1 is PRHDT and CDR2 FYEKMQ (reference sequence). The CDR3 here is CASSLRFDRAGVNQPQHF. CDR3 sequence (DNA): TGTGCCAGCAGCTTAAGGTTCGATAGGGCAGGGGTCAATCAGCCCCAGCATTTT.

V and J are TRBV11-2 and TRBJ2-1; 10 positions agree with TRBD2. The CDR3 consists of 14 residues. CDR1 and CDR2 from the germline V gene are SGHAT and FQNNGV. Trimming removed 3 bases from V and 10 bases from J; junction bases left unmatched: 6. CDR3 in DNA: TGTGCCAGCAGCTTCCCTAGCGGGAGTTGGGAGCAGTTCTTC. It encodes CASSFPSGSWEQFF.

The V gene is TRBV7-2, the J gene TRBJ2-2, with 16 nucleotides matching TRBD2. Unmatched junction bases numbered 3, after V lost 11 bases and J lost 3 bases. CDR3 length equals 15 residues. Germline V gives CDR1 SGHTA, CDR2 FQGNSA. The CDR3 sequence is CAGGTSGRDTGELFF. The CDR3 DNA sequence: TGTGCCGGTGGGACTAGCGGGAGGGACACCGGGGAGCTGTTTTTT.

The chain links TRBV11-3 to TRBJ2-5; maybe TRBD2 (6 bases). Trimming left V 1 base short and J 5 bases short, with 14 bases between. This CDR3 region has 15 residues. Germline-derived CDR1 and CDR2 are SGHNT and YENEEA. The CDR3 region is CASSLGKNRGETQYF. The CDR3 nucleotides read TGTGCCAGCAGCTTAGGGAAAAACCGGGGGGAGACCCAGTACTTC.

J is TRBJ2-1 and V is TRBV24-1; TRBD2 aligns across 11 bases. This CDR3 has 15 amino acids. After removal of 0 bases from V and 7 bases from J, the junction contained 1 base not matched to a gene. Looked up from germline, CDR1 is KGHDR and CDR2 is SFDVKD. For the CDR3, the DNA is TGTGCCACCAGTGATTTGTTAGCGGGAGGGAATGAGCAGTTCTTC. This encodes CATSDLLAGGNEQFF.

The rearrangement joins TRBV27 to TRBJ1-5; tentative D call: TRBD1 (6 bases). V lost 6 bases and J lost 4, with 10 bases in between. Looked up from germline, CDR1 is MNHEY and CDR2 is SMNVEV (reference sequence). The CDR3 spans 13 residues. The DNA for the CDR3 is TGTGCCAGCAGGCCCGACAGGAATCAGCCCCAGCATTTT. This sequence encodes CASRPDRNQPQHF.

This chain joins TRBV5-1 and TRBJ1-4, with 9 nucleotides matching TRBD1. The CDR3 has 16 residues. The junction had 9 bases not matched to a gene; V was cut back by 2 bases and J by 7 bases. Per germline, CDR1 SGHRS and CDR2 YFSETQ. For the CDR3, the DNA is TGCGCCAGCAGCTTACACGGACAGGGGACTCGTGAAAAACTGTTTTTT. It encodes CASSLHGQGTREKLFF.

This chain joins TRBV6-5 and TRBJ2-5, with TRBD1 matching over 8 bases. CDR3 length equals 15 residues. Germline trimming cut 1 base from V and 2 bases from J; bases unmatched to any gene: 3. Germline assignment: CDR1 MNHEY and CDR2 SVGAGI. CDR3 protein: CASSYYGQGQETQYF. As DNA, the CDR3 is TGTGCCAGCAGTTACTACGGACAGGGACAAGAGACCCAGTACTTC.

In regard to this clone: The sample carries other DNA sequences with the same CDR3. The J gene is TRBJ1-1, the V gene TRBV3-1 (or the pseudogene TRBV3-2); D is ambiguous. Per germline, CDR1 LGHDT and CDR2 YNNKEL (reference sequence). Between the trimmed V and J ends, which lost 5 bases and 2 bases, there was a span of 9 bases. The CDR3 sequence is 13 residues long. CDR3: CASSLAENTEAFF. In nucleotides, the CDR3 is TGTGCCAGCAGCTTGGCAGAAAACACTGAAGCTTTCTTT.

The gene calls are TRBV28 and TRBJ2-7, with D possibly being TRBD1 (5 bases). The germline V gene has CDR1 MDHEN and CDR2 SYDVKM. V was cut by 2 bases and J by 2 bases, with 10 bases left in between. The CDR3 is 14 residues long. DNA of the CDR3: TGTGCCAGCAGTTTAGTGCCAGGGACCTACGAGCAGTACTTC. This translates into CASSLVPGTYEQYF.

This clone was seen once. CDR3 nucleotide sequence: TGTGCCAGTAGTATCGAGACTTCCCTCTATGGCTACACCTTC. Translated, it gives CASSIETSLYGYTF. This chain connects TRBV19 to TRBJ1-2; no clear D. The CDR3 spans 14 residues. Between the trimmed V and J ends, which lost 3 bases and 4 bases, there was a span of 12 bases. Germline CDR1 reads LNHDA; CDR2 reads SQIVND (reference sequence).

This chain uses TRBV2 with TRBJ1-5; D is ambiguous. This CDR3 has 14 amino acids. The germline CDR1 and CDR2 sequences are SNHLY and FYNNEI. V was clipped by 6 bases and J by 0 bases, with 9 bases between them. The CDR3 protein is CASSVLSSNQPQHF. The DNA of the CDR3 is TGTGCCAGCAGCGTTTTGTCTAGCAATCAGCCCCAGCATTTT.

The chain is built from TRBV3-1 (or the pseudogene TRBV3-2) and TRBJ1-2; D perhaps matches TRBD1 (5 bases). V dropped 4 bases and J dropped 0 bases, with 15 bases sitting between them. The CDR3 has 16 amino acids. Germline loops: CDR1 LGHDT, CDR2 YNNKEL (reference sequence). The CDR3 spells CASSREGAEPNYGYTF. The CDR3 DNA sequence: TGTGCCAGCAGCCGAGAAGGGGCGGAGCCTAACTATGGCTACACCTTC.

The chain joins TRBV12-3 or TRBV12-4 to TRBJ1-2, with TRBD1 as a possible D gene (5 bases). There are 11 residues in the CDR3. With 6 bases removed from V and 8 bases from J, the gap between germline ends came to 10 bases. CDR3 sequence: CASSNGGGYTF. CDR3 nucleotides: TGTGCCAGCAGCAACGGGGGAGGCTACACCTTC.

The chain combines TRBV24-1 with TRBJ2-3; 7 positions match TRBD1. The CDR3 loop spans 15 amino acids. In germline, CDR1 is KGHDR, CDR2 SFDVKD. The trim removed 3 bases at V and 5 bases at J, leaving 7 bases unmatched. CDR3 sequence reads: CATSDPGQAGDTQYF. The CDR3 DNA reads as TGTGCCACCAGTGATCCCGGACAGGCGGGAGATACGCAGTATTTT.

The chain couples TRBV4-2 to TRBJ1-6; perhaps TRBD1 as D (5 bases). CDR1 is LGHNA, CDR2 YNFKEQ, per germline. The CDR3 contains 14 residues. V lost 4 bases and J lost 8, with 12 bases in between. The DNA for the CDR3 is TGTGCCAGCAGCCGGCCCAGGGCCGATTCACCCCTCCACTTT. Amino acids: CASSRPRADSPLHF.

CDR3 DNA sequence: TGCAGCGCCGGGACAGGGGCTAAAGAGACCCAGTACTTC. Protein sequence: CSAGTGAKETQYF. The chain uses TRBV29-1 and TRBJ2-5, with 10 nucleotides matching TRBD1. The CDR3 is 13 amino acids. The V and J ends lost 7 bases and 3 bases, in that order; junction bases with no gene match: 5. CDR1 is SQVTM, CDR2 ANQGSEA, per germline.

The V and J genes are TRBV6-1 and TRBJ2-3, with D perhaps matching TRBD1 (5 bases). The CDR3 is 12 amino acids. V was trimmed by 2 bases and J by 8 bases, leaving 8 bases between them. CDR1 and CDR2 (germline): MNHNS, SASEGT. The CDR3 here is CASSELGPTQYF. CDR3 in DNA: TGTGCCAGCAGTGAATTGGGGCCTACGCAGTATTTT.